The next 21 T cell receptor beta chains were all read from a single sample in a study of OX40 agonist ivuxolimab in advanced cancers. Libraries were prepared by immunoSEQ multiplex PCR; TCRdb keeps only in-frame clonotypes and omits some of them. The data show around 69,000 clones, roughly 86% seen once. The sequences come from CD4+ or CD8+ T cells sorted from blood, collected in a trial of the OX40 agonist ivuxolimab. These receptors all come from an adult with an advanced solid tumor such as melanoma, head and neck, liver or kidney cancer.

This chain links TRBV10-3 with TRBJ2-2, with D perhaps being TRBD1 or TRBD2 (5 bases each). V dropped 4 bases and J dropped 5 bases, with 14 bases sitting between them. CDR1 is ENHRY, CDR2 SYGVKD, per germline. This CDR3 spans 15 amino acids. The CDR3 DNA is TGTGCCATCAGTGCCGGGACCGCCGAGACCGGGGAGCTGTTTTTT. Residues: CAISAGTAETGELFF.

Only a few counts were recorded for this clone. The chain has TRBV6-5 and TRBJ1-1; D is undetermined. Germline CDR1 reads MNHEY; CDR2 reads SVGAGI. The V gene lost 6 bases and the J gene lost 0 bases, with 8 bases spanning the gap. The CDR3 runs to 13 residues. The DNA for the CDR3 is TGTGCCAGCAGGCCTCCTATGAACACTGAAGCTTTCTTT. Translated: CASRPPMNTEAFF.

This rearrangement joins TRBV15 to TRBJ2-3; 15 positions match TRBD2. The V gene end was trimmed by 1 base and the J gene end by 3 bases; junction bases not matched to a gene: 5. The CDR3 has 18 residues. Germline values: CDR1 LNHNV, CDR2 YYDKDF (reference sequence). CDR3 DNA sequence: TGTGCCACCAGCAGAGTCGGACTAGCGGGGGGGCCGACAGATACGCAGTATTTT. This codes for CATSRVGLAGGPTDTQYF.

The CDR3 DNA follows: TGCGCCAGCAGTGAGGACCTCTATGGCTACACCTTC. Encoded protein: CASSEDLYGYTF. The chain uses TRBV10-2 and TRBJ1-2; no reliable D call. Germline V gene sequence: CDR1 WSHSY, CDR2 SAAADI. Trimming took 2 bases from V and 4 from J, leaving 5 bases between them. CDR3 length: 12 residues.

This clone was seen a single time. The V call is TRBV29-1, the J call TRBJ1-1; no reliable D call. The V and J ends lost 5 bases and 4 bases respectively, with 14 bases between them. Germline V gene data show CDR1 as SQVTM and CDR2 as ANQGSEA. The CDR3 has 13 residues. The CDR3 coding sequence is TGCAGCGTTTCTATGGGGATTGGCACTGAAGCTTTCTTT. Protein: CSVSMGIGTEAFF.

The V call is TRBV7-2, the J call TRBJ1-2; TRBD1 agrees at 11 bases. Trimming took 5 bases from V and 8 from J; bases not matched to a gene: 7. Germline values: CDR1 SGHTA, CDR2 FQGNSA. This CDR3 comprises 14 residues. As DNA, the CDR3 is TGTGCCAGCAGCACGGGACAGGGGGATTTGGGCTACACCTTC. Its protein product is CASSTGQGDLGYTF. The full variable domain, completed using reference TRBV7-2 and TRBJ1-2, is GAGVSQSPSNKVTEKGKDVELRCDPISGHTALYWYRQSLGQGLEFLIYFQGNSAPDKSGLPSDRFSAERTGGSVSTLTIQRTQQEDSAVYLCASSTGQGDLGYTFGSGTRLTVV.

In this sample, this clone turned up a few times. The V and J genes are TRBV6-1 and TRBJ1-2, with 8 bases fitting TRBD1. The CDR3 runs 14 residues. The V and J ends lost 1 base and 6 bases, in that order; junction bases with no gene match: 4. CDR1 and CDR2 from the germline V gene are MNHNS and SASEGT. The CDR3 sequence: CASSEGGQGHGYTF. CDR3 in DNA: TGTGCCAGCAGTGAAGGTGGACAGGGCCATGGCTACACCTTC.

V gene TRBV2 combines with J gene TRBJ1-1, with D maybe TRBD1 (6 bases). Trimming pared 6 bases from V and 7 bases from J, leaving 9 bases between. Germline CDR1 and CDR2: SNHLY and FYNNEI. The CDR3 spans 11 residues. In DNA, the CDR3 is TGTGCCAGCAGCGGACAGTTTGAAGCTTTCTTT. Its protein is CASSGQFEAFF.

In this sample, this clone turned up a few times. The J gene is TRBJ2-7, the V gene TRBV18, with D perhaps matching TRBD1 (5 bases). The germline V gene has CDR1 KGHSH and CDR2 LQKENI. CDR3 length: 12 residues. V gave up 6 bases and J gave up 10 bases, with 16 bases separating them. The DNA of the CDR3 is TGTGCCAGCTCCTTCGAGGTGGGGCCACAGTACTTC. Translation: CASSFEVGPQYF.

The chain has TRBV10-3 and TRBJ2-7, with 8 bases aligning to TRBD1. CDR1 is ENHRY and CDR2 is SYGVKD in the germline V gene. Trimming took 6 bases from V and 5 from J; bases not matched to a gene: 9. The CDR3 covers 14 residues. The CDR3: CAIRGQGNFHEQYF. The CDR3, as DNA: TGTGCCATCAGAGGACAGGGCAATTTCCACGAGCAGTACTTC.

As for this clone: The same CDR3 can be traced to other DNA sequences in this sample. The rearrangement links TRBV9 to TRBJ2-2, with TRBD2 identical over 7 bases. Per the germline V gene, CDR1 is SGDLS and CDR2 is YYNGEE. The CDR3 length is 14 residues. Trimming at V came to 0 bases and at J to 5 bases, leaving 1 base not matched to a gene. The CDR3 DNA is TGTGCCAGCAGCGTAGCCGGGGGGACCGGGGAGCTGTTTTTT. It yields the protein CASSVAGGTGELFF.

The CDR3 DNA follows: TGTGCCATCACTGGACTAGCGGGGGGGGATGAGCAGTTCTTC. Amino acid sequence: CAITGLAGGDEQFF. The V gene is TRBV10-3, the J gene TRBJ2-1, with TRBD2 matching over 15 bases. V gave up 7 bases and J gave up 8 bases; unmatched junction bases: 3. The CDR3 is 14 residues long. From germline, CDR1 is ENHRY and CDR2 SYGVKD.

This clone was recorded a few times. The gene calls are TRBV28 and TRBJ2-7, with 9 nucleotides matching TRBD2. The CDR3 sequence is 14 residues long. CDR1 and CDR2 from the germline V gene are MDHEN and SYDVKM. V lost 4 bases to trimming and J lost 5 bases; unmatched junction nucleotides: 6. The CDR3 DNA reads TGTGCCAGCAGTTCTCTAGCGGGGTATAACGAGCAGTACGTC. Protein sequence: CASSSLAGYNEQYV.

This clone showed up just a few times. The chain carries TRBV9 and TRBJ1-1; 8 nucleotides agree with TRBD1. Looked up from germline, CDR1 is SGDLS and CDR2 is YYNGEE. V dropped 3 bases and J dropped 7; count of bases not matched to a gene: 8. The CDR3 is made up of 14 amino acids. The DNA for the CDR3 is TGTGCCAGCAGCGCCGGGGACAGGCAGTTTGAAGCTTTCTTT. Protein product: CASSAGDRQFEAFF.

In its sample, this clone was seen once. Written as DNA, the CDR3 is TGTGCCAGCAGCCTATCGACAGGGAAGCCGAACACCGGGGAGCTGTTTTTT. Translated: CASSLSTGKPNTGELFF. The chain is built from TRBV11-3 and TRBJ2-2; 7 bases fit TRBD1. This CDR3 has 17 amino acids. The V gene's germline CDR1 is SGHNT and CDR2 YENEEA. The junction had 9 bases not matched to a gene; V was cut back by 5 bases and J by 0 bases. Based on the CDR3 plus reference TRBV11-3 and TRBJ2-2, the full variable domain is EAGVVQSPRYKIIEKKQPVAFWCNPISGHNTLYWYLQNLGQGPELLIRYENEEAVDDSQLPKDRFSAERLKGVDSTLKIQPAELGDSAVYLCASSLSTGKPNTGELFFGEGSRLTVL.

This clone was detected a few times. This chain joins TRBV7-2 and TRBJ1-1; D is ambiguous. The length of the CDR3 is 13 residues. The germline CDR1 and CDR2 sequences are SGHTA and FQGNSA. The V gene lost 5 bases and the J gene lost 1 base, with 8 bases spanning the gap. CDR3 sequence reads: CASSETANTEAFF. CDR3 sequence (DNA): TGTGCCAGCAGCGAAACAGCGAACACTGAAGCTTTCTTT.

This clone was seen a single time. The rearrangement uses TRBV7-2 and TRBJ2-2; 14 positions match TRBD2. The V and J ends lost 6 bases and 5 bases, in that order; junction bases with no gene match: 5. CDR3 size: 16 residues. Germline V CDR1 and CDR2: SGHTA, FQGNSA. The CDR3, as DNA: TGTGCCAGCAGTCCTCGGACTAGCGGGGGGACCGGGGAGCTGTTTTTT. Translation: CASSPRTSGGTGELFF.

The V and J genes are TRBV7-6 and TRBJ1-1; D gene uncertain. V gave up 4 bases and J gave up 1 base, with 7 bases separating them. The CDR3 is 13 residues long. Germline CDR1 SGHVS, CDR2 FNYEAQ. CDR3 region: CASSSHPNTEAFF. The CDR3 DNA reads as TGTGCCAGCAGCTCACACCCGAACACTGAAGCTTTCTTT. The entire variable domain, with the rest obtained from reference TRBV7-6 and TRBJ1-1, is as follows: GAGVSQSPRYKVTKRGQDVALRCDPISGHVSLYWYRQALGQGPEFLTYFNYEAQQDKSGLPNDRFSAERPEGSISTLTIQRTEQRDSAMYRCASSSHPNTEAFFGQGTRLTVV.

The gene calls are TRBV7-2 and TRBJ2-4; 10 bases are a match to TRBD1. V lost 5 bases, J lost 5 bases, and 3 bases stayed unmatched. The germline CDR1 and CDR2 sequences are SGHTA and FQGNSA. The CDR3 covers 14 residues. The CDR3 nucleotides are TGTGCCAGCAGCCGCGGGACAGGGGAAAACATTCAGTACTTC. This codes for CASSRGTGENIQYF.

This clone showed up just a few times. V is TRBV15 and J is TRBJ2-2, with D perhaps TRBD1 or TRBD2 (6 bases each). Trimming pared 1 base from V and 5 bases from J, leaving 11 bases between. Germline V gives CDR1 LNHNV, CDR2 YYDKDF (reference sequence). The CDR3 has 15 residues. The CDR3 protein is CATSRGGARTGELFF. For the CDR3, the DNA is TGTGCCACCAGCAGAGGGGGGGCGCGTACCGGGGAGCTGTTTTTT.

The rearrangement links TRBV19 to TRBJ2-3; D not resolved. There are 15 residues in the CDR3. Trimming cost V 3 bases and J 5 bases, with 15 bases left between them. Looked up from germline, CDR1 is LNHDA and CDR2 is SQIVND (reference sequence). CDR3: CASSIPRVARDTQYF. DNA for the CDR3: TGTGCCAGTAGTATCCCACGGGTAGCCAGAGATACGCAGTATTTT.